These 29 T cell receptor beta chains came from one sample sequenced in a study of T cell responses to AZD1222 COVID-19 vaccine. Only in-frame clones appear in the TCRdb table, and some are missing; sequencing was by immunoSEQ multiplex PCR. Here the sample spans 95,000 to 150,000 clones, over 75% being singletons. The sequencing here drew on peripheral blood, taken on day 0 of AZD1222 vaccination. These receptors all come from an adult in good health.

In this sample, this clone turned up a few times. This rearrangement joins TRBV28 to TRBJ2-7, with D possibly being TRBD2 (6 bases). Trimming cost V 3 bases and J 5 bases, with 11 bases left between them. This CDR3 is built from 13 residues. CDR1 is MDHEN and CDR2 is SYDVKM in the germline V gene. This CDR3 reads CASSFAGNNEQYF. The CDR3, as DNA: TGTGCCAGCAGTTTCGCGGGAAACAACGAGCAGTACTTC.

This sequence joins TRBV28 and TRBJ1-2, with 9 bases that match TRBD1. The CDR3 sequence is 16 residues long. Germline V gives CDR1 MDHEN, CDR2 SYDVKM. V was pared by 5 bases and J by 4 bases, with 11 bases of the junction left unmatched. CDR3 loop: CASSPDTGGYGYGYTF. CDR3 coding DNA: TGTGCCAGCAGTCCTGATACAGGGGGCTACGGCTATGGCTACACCTTC.

The J gene is TRBJ2-1, the V gene TRBV6-2 or TRBV6-3; a weak D match, TRBD2 (6 bases). Per germline, CDR1 MNHEY and CDR2 SVGEGT. The germline V and J ends were trimmed by 2 bases and 6 bases, with 14 bases remaining between them. The CDR3 spans 15 residues. The CDR3 nucleotides read TGTGCCAGCAGTTACCCCTCAGGGCGGGGCAATGAGCAGTTCTTC. Encoded protein: CASSYPSGRGNEQFF.

The rearrangement links TRBV28 to TRBJ2-1, with TRBD1 identical over 9 bases. The germline CDR1 and CDR2 sequences are MDHEN and SYDVKM. This CDR3 has 12 residues. The ends lost 8 bases at V and 4 bases at J; junction bases unmatched: 0. The CDR3 loop is CASGTGYNEQFF. The DNA of the CDR3 is TGTGCCAGCGGGACAGGGTACAATGAGCAGTTCTTC.

The chain couples TRBV19 to TRBJ1-5, with D perhaps TRBD1 (5 bases). The CDR3 covers 16 residues. CDR1 and CDR2 from the germline V gene are LNHDA and SQIVND (reference sequence). Trimming stripped 5 bases from V and 0 bases from J, with 14 bases between. In DNA form, the CDR3 reads TGTGCCAGTAGTGGGGGTGGCACCTTTAGCAATCAGCCCCAGCATTTT. Protein: CASSGGGTFSNQPQHF.

The CDR3 sequence is CASTKLSATNEKLFF. The CDR3 nucleotides read TGTGCCAGCACCAAACTAAGTGCAACTAATGAAAAACTGTTTTTT. The chain recombines TRBV2 with TRBJ1-4; D not certain. The CDR3 loop spans 15 amino acids. The germline gives CDR1 SNHLY, CDR2 FYNNEI. V was shortened by 7 bases and J by 0 bases, with 12 bases between the two germline ends.

This chain joins TRBV7-9 and TRBJ1-2, with 7 bases matching TRBD1. The CDR3 runs to 14 residues. V was pared by 5 bases and J by 8 bases, with 11 bases of the junction left unmatched. Germline V gives CDR1 SEHNR, CDR2 FQNEAQ (reference sequence). CDR3 protein: CASSATGLSDGYTF. In DNA, the CDR3 is TGTGCCAGCAGCGCGACAGGGTTGAGCGACGGCTACACCTTC. The variable domain in full, completed from reference TRBV7-9 and TRBJ1-2, reads DTGVSQNPRHKITKRGQNVTFRCDPISEHNRLYWYRQTLGQGPEFLTYFQNEAQLEKSRLLSDRFSAERPKGSFSTLEIQRTEQGDSAMYLCASSATGLSDGYTFGSGTRLTVV.

The chain is built from TRBV12-1 and TRBJ2-3; TRBD1, the table's D call, lacks a check against the DNA. TRBV12-1 constitutes a pseudogene. This CDR3 comprises 15 residues. Written as DNA, the CDR3 is TGTGCCAGCAGCTTTGTCAGGGCTAGGACAGATACGCAGTATTTT. Its translation is CASSFVRARTDTQYF.

The V gene is TRBV18, the J gene TRBJ1-5; D is possibly TRBD1 (5 bases). CDR3 length equals 13 residues. Germline CDR1 KGHSH, CDR2 LQKENI. V was cut by 3 bases and J by 5 bases, with 8 bases left in between. CDR3 region: CASSPGGDQPQHF. For the CDR3, the DNA is TGTGCCAGCTCACCCGGGGGAGATCAGCCCCAGCATTTT.

J is TRBJ2-7 and V is TRBV5-6, with a weak D call TRBD1 (5 bases). V shed 3 bases and J shed 0 bases, with 19 bases lying between them. Germline CDR1 SGHDT, CDR2 YYEEEE. The CDR3 length is 17 residues. CDR3 in amino acids: CASSSLGHSGYSYEQYF. The CDR3 bases are TGTGCCAGCAGCTCTTTGGGGCACTCAGGATACTCCTACGAGCAGTACTTC.

This clone appeared once. V gene TRBV7-9 combines with J gene TRBJ1-2, with D unresolved. This CDR3 is built from 17 residues. V shed 3 bases and J shed 8 bases, with 25 bases lying between them. Germline-derived CDR1 and CDR2 are SEHNR and FQNEAQ (reference sequence). CDR3 sequence: CASSFSGGSRRAGGYTF. In nucleotides, the CDR3 is TGTGCCAGCAGCTTTTCCGGAGGGAGTAGACGGGCTGGAGGCTACACCTTC. Full variable domain (missing parts from reference TRBV7-9 and TRBJ1-2): DTGVSQNPRHKITKRGQNVTFRCDPISEHNRLYWYRQTLGQGPEFLTYFQNEAQLEKSRLLSDRFSAERPKGSFSTLEIQRTEQGDSAMYLCASSFSGGSRRAGGYTFGSGTRLTVV.

This clone is a singleton in its sample. V gene TRBV5-1 combines with J gene TRBJ1-1; D may be TRBD1 (6 bases). CDR1 SGHRS and CDR2 YFSETQ come from the germline V gene. V dropped 4 bases and J dropped 5 bases, with 21 bases sitting between them. The CDR3 contains 16 residues. CDR3 amino acids: CASSLEAPGVGTEAFF. The CDR3 DNA is TGCGCCAGCAGCCTGGAAGCCCCAGGGGTCGGGACTGAAGCTTTCTTT.

This rearrangement joins TRBV7-7 to TRBJ1-5; perhaps TRBD1 as D (5 bases). The CDR3 is made up of 15 amino acids. The germline V gene encodes CDR1 SSHAT and CDR2 FNYEAQ (reference sequence). The V and J ends lost 4 bases and 5 bases respectively, with 15 bases between them. Here the CDR3 DNA reads TGTGCCAGCAGCTCGGGACGGGGAGTGGATCAGCCCCAGCATTTT. Encoded protein: CASSSGRGVDQPQHF.

The chain links TRBV10-3 to TRBJ2-3, with D possibly being TRBD1 (6 bases). Trimming removed 3 bases from V and 6 bases from J, with 13 bases in between. The germline CDR1 and CDR2 sequences are ENHRY and SYGVKD. CDR3 length equals 14 residues. The CDR3 bases are TGTGCCATCAGTGAACAGGGCACTCAGGATACGCAGTATTTT. Protein sequence: CAISEQGTQDTQYF.

The CDR3 sequence: CASSPGIEQFF. The CDR3 bases are TGTGCCAGCTCACCGGGCATTGAGCAGTTCTTC. J is TRBJ2-1 and V is TRBV18; D remains unclear. The ends were cut back, 3 bases at V and 9 bases at J, with 6 bases in the middle. This CDR3 comprises 11 residues. Germline assignment: CDR1 KGHSH and CDR2 LQKENI. The variable domain in full, completed from reference TRBV18 and TRBJ2-1, reads NAGVMQNPRHLVRRRGQEARLRCSPMKGHSHVYWYRQLPEEGLKFMVYLQKENIIDESGMPKERFSAEFPKEGPSILRIQQVVRGDSAAYFCASSPGIEQFFGPGTRLTVL.

This CDR3 is CATSDRGQNYGYTF. CDR3 nucleotides: TGTGCCACCAGTGATCGCGGACAGAACTATGGCTACACCTTC. This chain uses TRBV24-1 with TRBJ1-2; a possible D gene is TRBD1 (6 bases). Looked up from germline, CDR1 is KGHDR and CDR2 is SFDVKD. The CDR3 runs 14 residues. The germline V and J ends were trimmed by 3 bases and 2 bases, with 9 bases remaining between them.

The gene calls are TRBV27 and TRBJ1-1, with 9 positions matching TRBD1. Germline CDR1 reads MNHEY; CDR2 reads SMNVEV (reference sequence). The CDR3 consists of 13 residues. The ends lost 6 bases at V and 7 bases at J; junction bases unmatched: 6. CDR3 DNA sequence: TGTGCCAGCAGGGCACAGGGGGCGCGTGAAGCTTTCTTT. It encodes CASRAQGAREAFF.

This chain links TRBV6-5 with TRBJ1-4; a possible D gene is TRBD1 (6 bases). Germline CDR1 reads MNHEY; CDR2 reads SVGAGI. This CDR3 contains 14 residues. V gave up 3 bases and J gave up 7 bases, with 12 bases separating them. The CDR3: CASSYIQGGEKLFF. In DNA form, the CDR3 reads TGTGCCAGCAGTTATATACAGGGAGGTGAAAAACTGTTTTTT.

The chain carries TRBV16 and TRBJ1-4; no clear D. CDR3 length: 13 residues. Germline CDR1 reads KGHSY; CDR2 reads FQNENV. Trimming removed 2 bases at V and 0 bases at J, with 1 base between. For the CDR3, the DNA is TGTGCCAGCAGCCAAACAACTAATGAAAAACTGTTTTTT. This sequence encodes CASSQTTNEKLFF.

The chain couples TRBV7-9 to TRBJ1-4; 8 bases agree with TRBD1. The CDR3 covers 17 residues. V dropped 5 bases and J dropped 0; count of bases not matched to a gene: 8. From germline, CDR1 is SEHNR and CDR2 FQNEAQ (reference sequence). DNA for the CDR3: TGTGCCAGCAGCCGAGCAGGGGGCGCGGCAACTAATGAAAAACTGTTTTTT. Translated: CASSRAGGAATNEKLFF.

This sequence joins TRBV28 and TRBJ1-1; D gene uncertain. The CDR3 runs 12 residues. V was clipped by 6 bases and J by 5 bases, with 10 bases between them. The germline CDR1 and CDR2 sequences are MDHEN and SYDVKM. The CDR3 DNA is TGTGCCAGCAGCCTCCTAGGAACTGAAGCTTTCTTT. It encodes CASSLLGTEAFF.

The rearrangement links TRBV11-2 to TRBJ2-3; D gene ambiguous. The CDR3 has 13 amino acids. CDR1 is SGHAT and CDR2 is FQNNGV in the germline V gene. V was pared by 6 bases and J by 4 bases, with 11 bases between. CDR3 nucleotide sequence: TGTGCCAGCAGTTCCGAGGTTTCAGATACGCAGTATTTT. Protein sequence: CASSSEVSDTQYF.

J is TRBJ1-2 and V is TRBV4-2; D gene unclear. The CDR3 totals 14 residues. V shed 0 bases and J shed 4 bases, with 9 bases lying between them. CDR1 is LGHNA, CDR2 YNFKEQ, per germline. DNA of the CDR3: TGTGCCAGCAGCCAAGATGGCGGACTCTATGGCTACACCTTC. Translated: CASSQDGGLYGYTF.

The V gene is TRBV5-1, the J gene TRBJ2-1; 7 bases agree with TRBD2. The CDR3 length is 13 residues. Losses at the gene ends were 4 bases for V and 6 bases for J; bases not matched to a gene: 4. The germline gives CDR1 SGHRS, CDR2 YFSETQ. CDR3 coding DNA: TGCGCCAGCAGCCCGGGGGAGGGCAATGAGCAGTTCTTC. It codes for CASSPGEGNEQFF.

The chain carries TRBV10-3 and TRBJ1-1, with D unclear. This CDR3 comprises 13 residues. Germline CDR1 ENHRY, CDR2 SYGVKD. V lost 4 bases, J lost 1 base, and 7 bases lay in between. CDR3 sequence (DNA): TGTGCCATCAGTGTGAAGGGGAACACTGAAGCTTTCTTT. It yields the protein CAISVKGNTEAFF.

The chain couples TRBV27 to TRBJ1-1; 7 bases map to TRBD1. Per germline, CDR1 MNHEY and CDR2 SMNVEV (reference sequence). V gave up 5 bases and J gave up 1 base; unmatched junction bases: 7. CDR3 length: 15 amino acids. This CDR3 is CASSAWGQTNTEAFF. CDR3 coding DNA: TGTGCCAGCAGTGCCTGGGGACAGACGAACACTGAAGCTTTCTTT.

A single count supports this clone. J is TRBJ2-3 and V is TRBV10-3; 15 nucleotides line up with TRBD2. From germline, CDR1 is ENHRY and CDR2 SYGVKD. The CDR3 extends over 18 amino acids. The V gene end was trimmed by 8 bases and the J gene end by 0 bases; junction bases not matched to a gene: 9. CDR3 coding DNA: TGTGCCATCGGGGGGGGGACTAGCGGGAGGCCTAGCACAGATACGCAGTATTTT. It encodes CAIGGGTSGRPSTDTQYF.

J is TRBJ2-1 and V is TRBV6-2 or TRBV6-3, with 8 bases lining up with TRBD2. V shed 5 bases, J shed 7 bases, and the junction held 19 bases outside the gene matches. The CDR3 covers 18 residues. In germline, CDR1 is MNHEY, CDR2 SVGEGT. DNA of the CDR3: TGTGCCAGCAGTACCAGGGGCAGACTAAGCGGGAGTGGTAATGAGCAGTTCTTC. Translated, it gives CASSTRGRLSGSGNEQFF.

This chain uses TRBV10-3 with TRBJ2-6; 11 nucleotides match TRBD1. The CDR3 runs to 20 residues. Germline loops: CDR1 ENHRY, CDR2 SYGVKD. Losses at the gene ends were 6 bases for V and 0 bases for J; bases not matched to a gene: 13. CDR3 in DNA: TGTGCCATCAGCGGCGGGGCAGGACAGGGGGCGCGCTCTGGGGCCAACGTCCTGACTTTC. Translation gives CAISGGAGQGARSGANVLTF.